These 6 T cell receptor beta chains came from one sample sequenced in a study of blood T cell repertoires in COVID-19 (TCRdb year 2020). The protocol used for the library was the immunoSEQ multiplex PCR assay. The table comes from immuneACCESS by way of TCRdb, which keeps in-frame sequences with V and J called. Part of the clones is missing from these tables; in studies checked, under half for an unresolved V gene and the rest for unknown reasons. Recorded for this sample are around 100,000 clones; 70% to 90% of them occurred a single time. 3.1% of the sample lies in the top ten. The sample was peripheral blood. These receptors were obtained from a man aged 45-60 years in a cohort sampled during active COVID-19.

In nucleotides, the CDR3 is TGTGCCAGCAGCACAAACAGGGCAGGCACCGGGGAGCTGTTTTTT. Translation: CASSTNRAGTGELFF. The chain combines TRBV5-4 with TRBJ2-2; perhaps TRBD1 as D (6 bases). The CDR3 has 15 amino acids. CDR1 is SGHNT and CDR2 is YYREEE in the germline V gene (reference sequence). The V end was cut by 4 bases, the J end by 4 bases, with 14 bases between.

The chain employs TRBV7-2 and TRBJ1-5, with 7 bases identical to TRBD1. The CDR3 has 17 amino acids. The germline CDR1 and CDR2 sequences are SGHTA and FQGNSA. Losses at the gene ends were 2 bases for V and 1 base for J; bases not matched to a gene: 8. DNA for the CDR3: TGTGCCAGCAGCTTATGGACAGGTGGGAGCAGCAATCAGCCCCAGCATTTT. Translating gives CASSLWTGGSSNQPQHF.

This clone was seen more than once but under ten times. The genes are TRBV7-6 and TRBJ2-6; D remains unclear. Germline V gene sequence: CDR1 SGHVS, CDR2 FNYEAQ. V was clipped by 0 bases and J by 0 bases, with 6 bases between them. The CDR3 sequence is 16 residues long. CDR3 sequence reads: CASSLAVFSGANVLTF. CDR3 nucleotide sequence: TGTGCCAGCAGCTTAGCCGTCTTCTCTGGGGCCAACGTCCTGACTTTC. The full variable domain, completed using reference TRBV7-6 and TRBJ2-6, is GAGVSQSPRYKVTKRGQDVALRCDPISGHVSLYWYRQALGQGPEFLTYFNYEAQQDKSGLPNDRFSAERPEGSISTLTIQRTEQRDSAMYRCASSLAVFSGANVLTFGAGSRLTVL.

The CDR3 bases are TGTGCCAGCAGTGTCTTAGGACAGGGAAACGAGCAGTACGTC. It codes for CASSVLGQGNEQYV. The chain couples TRBV2 to TRBJ2-7, with 8 bases lining up with TRBD1. The germline V gene encodes CDR1 SNHLY and CDR2 FYNNEI. V lost 4 bases and J lost 5; bases outside the gene matches: 7. The CDR3 sequence is 14 residues long.

The gene calls are TRBV11-2 and TRBJ2-3; 10 nucleotides match TRBD2. The V and J ends lost 1 base and 0 bases, in that order; junction bases with no gene match: 4. Germline V CDR1 and CDR2: SGHAT, FQNNGV. This CDR3 is built from 17 residues. The CDR3 DNA reads as TGTGCCAGCAGCTTAGGCACTAGCGGGGTGAGCACAGATACGCAGTATTTT. It codes for CASSLGTSGVSTDTQYF. The whole variable domain, filled in from reference TRBV11-2 and TRBJ2-3, reads EAGVAQSPRYKIIEKRQSVAFWCNPISGHATLYWYQQILGQGPKLLIQFQNNGVVDDSQLPKDRFSAERLKGVDSTLKIQPAKLEDSAVYLCASSLGTSGVSTDTQYFGPGTRLTVL.

The chain employs TRBV24-1 and TRBJ2-1; 7 positions agree with TRBD1. The CDR3 loop spans 17 amino acids. V lost 7 bases to trimming and J lost 0 bases; unmatched junction nucleotides: 11. From germline, CDR1 is KGHDR and CDR2 SFDVKD. CDR3 DNA: TGTGCCACCAGCTCAACAGGGGAATCTCGCTCCTACAATGAGCAGTTCTTC. This sequence encodes CATSSTGESRSYNEQFF.